The rows below give T cell receptor beta chains drawn from one sample of a study of T cells in Graves' hyperthyroidism and ophthalmopathy. TCRdb re-analysed the multiplex PCR reads in MiXCR, keeping a single row per CDR3 protein. In the table there are approximately 640,000 distinct CDR3 sequences, approximately 15% of which are singletons. The sequenced sample consisted of blood. The origin of the receptors is a middle-aged man with Graves' hyperthyroidism. The CDR3 runs from the conserved cysteine through the conserved F or W. D genes are given only for firm matches. Not every row has a clone size; where given, it reads once, few, many or a size class.

D	size	V	J	CDR3	DNA
TRBD1	few	TRBV6-2/TRBV6-3	TRBJ1-1	CASSYAGTGGFYTEAFF	TGTGCCAGCAGTTACGCCGGGACAGGAGGATTTTACACTGAAGCTTTCTTT
NA	NA	TRBV2	TRBJ2-7	CARTVTNSYEQYF	TGTGCCAGGACAGTTACCAACTCCTACGAGCAGTACTTC
NA	many	TRBV18	TRBJ2-7	CASSPPTSPYEQYF	TGTGCCAGCTCACCACCAACCAGCCCCTACGAGCAGTACTTC
NA	many	TRBV29-1	TRBJ2-1	CSVEGGRSYNEQFF	TGCAGCGTTGAAGGGGGGCGTTCCTACAATGAGCAGTTCTTC
TRBD1	NA	TRBV7-2	TRBJ1-6	CASSSQTGGPSSPLHF	TGTGCCAGCAGCTCCCAGACAGGGGGCCCGAGTTCACCCCTCCACTTT
TRBD1	few	TRBV27	TRBJ1-2	CASSSLQGIYGYTF	TGTGCCAGCAGTTCCCTACAGGGGATCTATGGCTACACCTTC
NA	NA	TRBV10-3	TRBJ2-1	CAIQKNNEQFF	TGTGCCATCCAAAAGAACAATGAGCAGTTCTTC
NA	many	TRBV10-3	TRBJ2-5	CAISEDQQETQYF	TGTGCCATCAGTGAGGACCAGCAAGAGACCCAGTACTTC
NA	NA	TRBV6-5	TRBJ1-4	CASSYLGEKLFF	TGTGCCAGCAGTTACTTGGGAGAAAAACTGTTTTTT
NA	few	TRBV3-1	TRBJ1-4	CASSLRGLGEKLFF	TGTGCCAGCAGCCTGCGGGGGTTGGGTGAAAAACTGTTTTTT
NA	many	TRBV5-1	TRBJ1-5	CASSLSKGDSNQPQHF	TGCGCCAGCAGCTTGTCAAAGGGGGATAGCAATCAGCCCCAGCATTTT
TRBD2	many	TRBV3-1	TRBJ2-7	CASSLAGSTYEQYF	TGTGCCAGCAGTCTAGCGGGATCTACCTACGAGCAGTACTTC
TRBD1	NA	TRBV2	TRBJ2-1	CASSGAGGINEQFF	TGTGCCAGCAGTGGGGCAGGGGGAATTAATGAGCAGTTCTTC
TRBD2	NA	TRBV20-1	TRBJ2-1	CSARFGGLGTYNEQFF	TGCAGTGCTAGGTTCGGGGGGTTGGGGACCTACAATGAGCAGTTCTTC
NA	few	TRBV5-8	TRBJ2-5	CASSLLNRQETQYF	TGTGCCAGCAGCTTACTTAACAGGCAAGAGACCCAGTACTTC
NA	many	TRBV30	TRBJ2-7	CAWSVHLYEQYF	TGTGCCTGGAGTGTACACTTATACGAGCAGTACTTC
NA	few	TRBV4-1	TRBJ1-5	CASSQVGLRAQHF	TGCGCCAGCAGCCAAGTAGGGTTGAGGGCCCAGCATTTT
NA	NA	TRBV12-3/TRBV12-4	TRBJ2-1	CASNLQGNYNEQFF	TGTGCCAGCAATTTACAGGGCAACTACAATGAGCAGTTCTTC
NA	NA	TRBV18	TRBJ2-5	CASSPYFGETQYF	NA
TRBD2	NA	TRBV30	TRBJ2-7	CAWTAGGDEQYF	TGTGCCTGGACGGCCGGGGGGGACGAGCAGTACTTC
TRBD2	NA	TRBV10-3	TRBJ2-7	CATLTSGTYGEQYF	TGTGCCACCCTGACTAGCGGGACCTACGGCGAGCAGTACTTC
TRBD1	NA	TRBV12-3/TRBV12-4	TRBJ2-5	CASSRAGGGETQYF	TGTGCCAGCAGTCGCGCAGGGGGCGGAGAGACCCAGTACTTC
TRBD2	many	TRBV28	TRBJ2-5	CASPPSGRVEFGETQYF	TGTGCCAGTCCACCCAGCGGGAGGGTTGAATTCGGAGAGACCCAGTACTTC
NA	NA	TRBV7-9	TRBJ2-1	CASSHVGGEQFF	TGTGCCAGCAGCCATGTGGGGGGTGAGCAGTTCTTC
NA	many	TRBV12-3/TRBV12-4	TRBJ2-5	CASSFGGGETQYF	TGTGCCAGCAGCTTTGGGGGTGGGGAGACCCAGTACTTC
NA	NA	TRBV7-2	TRBJ1-2	CASSLDSLGPYGYTF	TGTGCCAGCAGCTTAGACTCTCTCGGTCCCTATGGCTACACCTTC
NA	many	TRBV29-1	TRBJ2-1	CSVLLDSYNEQFF	TGCAGCGTCCTACTAGATTCCTACAATGAGCAGTTCTTC
TRBD2	NA	TRBV7-9	TRBJ2-7	CASSLERTSGRTSSYEQYF	TGTGCCAGCAGCTTAGAAAGGACTAGCGGGAGGACGAGCTCCTACGAGCAGTACTTC
TRBD2	many	TRBV30	TRBJ2-2	CAWRLAGVTGELFF	TGTGCCTGGAGACTAGCGGGAGTAACCGGGGAGCTGTTTTTT
NA	NA	TRBV6-1	TRBJ1-1	CASSELVTEAFF	TGTGCCAGCAGTGAACTCGTGACTGAAGCTTTCTTT
NA	many	TRBV2	TRBJ1-2	CASLRTDSYGYTF	TGTGCCAGCTTGCGGACAGATTCCTATGGCTACACCTTC
NA	many	TRBV6-5	TRBJ1-1	CASSYSNSGRKAFF	TGTGCCAGCAGTTACTCGAACAGCGGCCGGAAAGCTTTCTTT
TRBD1	NA	TRBV24-1	TRBJ2-7	CATSATDRGTGEQYF	TGTGCCACCAGTGCCACGGACAGGGGAACGGGTGAGCAGTACTTC
TRBD2	NA	TRBV19	TRBJ2-7	CASSMWVAGAYEQYF	TGTGCCAGTAGTATGTGGGTAGCGGGAGCCTACGAGCAGTACTTC
NA	few	TRBV4-2	TRBJ1-1	CASSRPGAPEAFF	TGTGCCAGCAGCCGACCAGGGGCTCCAGAAGCTTTCTTT
NA	few	TRBV28	TRBJ1-5	CASRRPLGPRQPQHF	TGTGCCAGCAGACGACCCCTAGGGCCCAGACAGCCCCAGCATTTT
TRBD1	NA	TRBV28	TRBJ1-1	CASFGLRTGSMNTEAFF	TGTGCCAGCTTCGGCCTAAGGACAGGGAGTATGAACACTGAAGCTTTCTTT
NA	many	TRBV19	TRBJ1-6	CASSIVRHLDSPLHF	TGTGCCAGTAGTATAGTTCGACACCTCGATTCACCCCTCCACTTT
TRBD2	many	TRBV7-2	TRBJ2-5	CASSLEGGTSGWETQYF	TGTGCCAGCAGCTTAGAGGGGGGGACTAGCGGATGGGAGACCCAGTACTTC
NA	NA	TRBV20-1	TRBJ2-2	CSARPTGNTGELFF	TGCAGTGCTAGACCGACAGGGAACACCGGGGAGCTGTTTTTT